This is a list of T cell receptor beta chains from one sample in a study of post-analysis software for immune sequencing data. TCRdb passed the PCR reads through MiXCR, listing each CDR3 protein once. The data contain 820,000 or so distinct CDR3 sequences, about 53% of them singletons. The source material was blood. All receptors come from a girl aged 5-17 years with multiple sclerosis. Both conserved end residues are part of each CDR3. The D gene is left open where the match is weak. Only part of the rows carry a size: once, few, many, or a class if the clone is expanded.

>TRBV10-3|TRBJ2-1|-|TRBD2
CAISGLAGPKANNEQFF
TGTGCCATCAGTGGACTAGCGGGACCAAAAGCTAACAATGAGCAGTTCTTC
>TRBV20-1|TRBJ1-1|few|-
CSAPAAGSLGGTEAFF
TGCAGTGCCCCTGCAGCAGGGTCCCTTGGAGGGACTGAAGCTTTCTTT
>TRBV25-1|TRBJ1-2|-|-
CASSELESNYGYTF
TGTGCCAGCAGTGAATTAGAATCAAACTATGGCTACACCTTC
>TRBV4-1|TRBJ2-1|-|TRBD2
CASSQGPLGSGGFHNEQFF
TGCGCCAGCAGCCAAGGTCCCCTGGGGTCGGGAGGTTTCCACAATGAGCAGTTCTTC
>TRBV7-9|TRBJ2-7|-|-
CASSLGGLSVQTYEQYF
TGTGCCAGCAGCTTAGGGGGTCTGTCGGTCCAGACCTACGAGCAGTACTTC
>TRBV29-1|TRBJ2-7|few|TRBD2
CSVEVRGGSYEQYF
TGCAGCGTTGAGGTCCGGGGGGGATCCTACGAGCAGTACTTC
>TRBV19|TRBJ1-5|few|-
CASKVRADQPQHF
TGTGCCAGTAAAGTAAGGGCGGATCAGCCCCAGCATTTT
>TRBV27|TRBJ1-1|-|-
CASSTANTEAFF
TGTGCCAGCAGTACAGCGAACACTGAAGCTTTCTTT
>TRBV27|TRBJ2-7|few|-
CASKRTLEGYEQYF
TGTGCCAGCAAACGGACCCTTGAGGGTTACGAGCAGTACTTC
>TRBV3-1|TRBJ1-2|few|-
CASSRTPTNYGYTF
TGTGCCAGCAGCCGGACACCTACTAACTATGGCTACACCTTC
>TRBV18|TRBJ2-3|-|TRBD2
CASSPPSSGRTDTQYF
TGTGCCAGCTCACCACCGTCTAGCGGACGCACAGATACGCAGTATTTT
>TRBV14|TRBJ1-1|few|-
CASSPQLDTEAFF
TGTGCCAGCAGCCCTCAGTTAGACACTGAAGCTTTCTTT
>TRBV12-3/TRBV12-4|TRBJ2-1|once|-
CASTGSAGPNEQFF
TGTGCCAGCACTGGATCTGCGGGTCCTAATGAGCAGTTCTTC
>TRBV14|TRBJ2-3|-|TRBD2
CASGQDPGLATYTQYF
TGTGCCAGCGGCCAAGATCCGGGACTAGCCACATATACGCAGTATTTT
>TRBV6-5|TRBJ2-2|-|TRBD2
CASSYQASGGGELFF
TGTGCCAGCAGTTACCAGGCTAGCGGGGGCGGGGAGCTGTTTTTT
>TRBV4-1|TRBJ2-5|few|TRBD2
CASSSSGRALEVKGETQYF
TGCGCCAGCAGCAGTAGCGGGAGGGCCCTCGAGGTGAAAGGAGAGACCCAGTACTTC
>TRBV9|TRBJ2-1|-|TRBD2
CASSADRGGWDSYNEQFF
TGTGCCAGCAGCGCTGATAGGGGAGGGTGGGATTCCTACAATGAGCAGTTCTTC
>TRBV3-1|TRBJ2-6|few|TRBD1
CASSQYGTASGANVLTF
TGTGCCAGCAGCCAATACGGGACAGCCTCTGGGGCCAACGTCCTGACTTTC
>TRBV6-5|TRBJ2-3|few|TRBD2
CASSYFPSGTNTDTQYF
TGTGCCAGCAGTTACTTTCCTAGCGGGACCAACACAGATACGCAGTATTTT
>TRBV25-1|TRBJ1-2|-|-
CASRGRVGDYGYTF
TGTGCCAGCAGGGGCAGGGTCGGGGACTATGGCTACACCTTC
>TRBV20-1|TRBJ2-5|few|TRBD1
CSARGQGKTQYF
TGCAGTGCTAGGGGACAGGGAAAGACCCAGTACTTC
>TRBV7-9|TRBJ2-1|once|-
CASSLKFGLGVEQFF
TGTGCCAGCAGCTTGAAGTTCGGCTTGGGAGTCGAGCAGTTCTTC
>TRBV12-3/TRBV12-4|TRBJ1-2|-|-
CASSFRTAGGYTF
TGTGCCAGCAGTTTTCGGACAGCCGGTGGCTACACCTTC
>TRBV4-1|TRBJ1-5|-|-
CASSQVGRGAGNQPQHF
TGCGCCAGCAGCCAAGTAGGAAGGGGCGCCGGCAATCAGCCCCAGCATTTT
>TRBV12-3/TRBV12-4|TRBJ2-3|-|TRBD2
CASTPGLATTDTQYF
TGTGCCAGCACTCCGGGACTAGCGACGACAGATACGCAGTATTTT
>TRBV20-1|TRBJ2-7|once|-
CSARIAQGSFGEQYF
TGCAGTGCTAGGATAGCCCAAGGGTCATTTGGCGAGCAGTACTTC
>TRBV20-1|TRBJ2-7|-|-
CSAPRSGTYEQYF
TGCAGTGCCCCCCGGTCCGGAACCTACGAGCAGTACTTC
>TRBV6-6|TRBJ2-1|few|TRBD2
CASSGSGRRNEQFF
TGTGCCAGCAGTGGGAGCGGGAGAAGGAATGAGCAGTTCTTC
>TRBV5-1|TRBJ2-5|-|-
CASSSRQREETQYF
TGCGCCAGCAGCAGCCGACAGCGTGAAGAGACCCAGTACTTC
>TRBV29-1|TRBJ2-7|few|-
CSPQAGTDSYEQYF
TGCAGCCCCCAGGCGGGCACCGATTCCTACGAGCAGTACTTC
>TRBV20-1|TRBJ2-1|-|TRBD1
CSAKTSDRGLGNEQFF
TGCAGTGCCAAAACTTCGGACAGGGGGCTCGGCAATGAGCAGTTCTTC
>TRBV20-1|TRBJ2-3|-|TRBD1
CSADRDPKAGQDTQYF
TGCAGTGCTGACAGGGACCCGAAGGCGGGTCAAGATACGCAGTATTTT
>TRBV20-1|TRBJ2-7|-|-
CSASPPRGEQYF
TGCAGTGCTTCCCCCCCAAGGGGCGAGCAGTACTTC
>TRBV6-5|TRBJ1-1|few|-
CASSYVRPAGNTEAFF
TGTGCCAGCAGTTACGTCCGGCCGGCAGGGAACACTGAAGCTTTCTTT
>TRBV10-2|TRBJ2-6|once|-
CATEKGAGANVRTF
TGCGCCACCGAAAAAGGGGCGGGGGCCAACGTCCGGACTTTC
>TRBV5-1|TRBJ1-4|-|-
CASSLATTTNEKLFF
TGCGCCAGCAGCTTGGCTACTACAACTAATGAAAAACTGTTTTTT
>TRBV20-1|TRBJ1-1|-|TRBD1
CSASAGGRTEAFF
TGCAGTGCTAGCGCAGGGGGCAGAACTGAAGCTTTCTTT
>TRBV7-2|TRBJ1-1|few|TRBD1
CASSLAQGGVGTEAFF
TGTGCCAGCAGCTTAGCACAGGGGGGGGTAGGCACTGAAGCTTTCTTT
>TRBV5-1|TRBJ2-7|-|-
CASSPGGPPYEQYF
TGTGCCAGCAGTCCTGGGGGACCACCCTACGAGCAGTACTTC
>TRBV12-3/TRBV12-4|TRBJ2-7|many|-
CASSLHSYEQYF
TGTGCCAGCAGTTTACACTCCTACGAGCAGTACTTC
>TRBV10-3|TRBJ2-3|-|-
CAIGVNYGTDTQYF
TGTGCCATCGGGGTGAATTACGGCACAGATACGCAGTATTTT
>TRBV7-6|TRBJ2-3|once|TRBD2
CASSLLVAGVEHGPDTQYF
TGTGCCAGCAGCCTTCTGGTCGCGGGAGTGGAACATGGGCCAGATACGCAGTATTTT
>TRBV12-3/TRBV12-4|TRBJ2-7|few|-
CASSLLSGTYEQYF
TGTGCCAGCAGTTTACTTTCAGGGACCTACGAGCAGTACTTC
>TRBV5-1|TRBJ2-3|few|TRBD2
CASSLGEALAGGLTDTQYF
TGCGCCAGCAGCTTGGGGGAGGCCCTAGCGGGAGGCCTCACAGATACGCAGTATTTT
>TRBV29-1|TRBJ1-1|-|TRBD1
CSVEVQGAQSHTEAFF
TGCAGCGTTGAAGTACAGGGGGCCCAGTCCCACACTGAAGCTTTCTTT
>TRBV27|TRBJ2-3|-|TRBD2
CASSQLAGITDTQYF
TGTGCCAGCAGTCAACTAGCGGGAATTACAGATACGCAGTATTTT
>TRBV5-1|TRBJ2-3|-|-
CTSSLVPQPQDTQYF
TGCACCAGCAGCTTGGTTCCGCAGCCACAGGATACGCAGTATTTT
>TRBV5-1|TRBJ1-2|-|-
CASSTGAGEPDGYTF
TGCGCCAGCAGCACTGGAGCCGGCGAGCCCGATGGCTACACCTTC
>TRBV7-7|TRBJ2-7|few|-
CASSSLPGNYEQYF
TGTGCTAGCAGCTCCCTCCCAGGGAACTACGAGCAGTACTTC
>TRBV20-1|TRBJ2-3|few|TRBD2
CSADGLAGAPDTQYF
TGCAGTGCCGATGGGCTAGCGGGAGCCCCAGATACGCAGTATTTT
>TRBV29-1|TRBJ2-2|-|TRBD1
CSISTGGDGELFF
TGCAGCATCTCGACAGGGGGGGACGGGGAGCTGTTTTTT